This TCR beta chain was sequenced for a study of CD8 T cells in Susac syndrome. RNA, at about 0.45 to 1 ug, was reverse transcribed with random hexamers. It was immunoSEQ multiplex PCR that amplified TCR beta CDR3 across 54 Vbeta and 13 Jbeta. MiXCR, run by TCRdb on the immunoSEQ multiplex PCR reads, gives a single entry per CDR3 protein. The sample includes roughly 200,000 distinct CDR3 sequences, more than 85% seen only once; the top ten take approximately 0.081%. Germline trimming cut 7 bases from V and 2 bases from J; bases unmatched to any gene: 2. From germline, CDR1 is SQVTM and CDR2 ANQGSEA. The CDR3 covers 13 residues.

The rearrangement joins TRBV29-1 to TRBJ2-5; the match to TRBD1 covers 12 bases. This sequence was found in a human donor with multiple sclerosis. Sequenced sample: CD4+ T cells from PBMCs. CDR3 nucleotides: TGCAGCGCGGGACAGGGGGCTCAAGAGACCCAGTACTTC. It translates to CSAGQGAQETQYF.